Presented here are 23 T cell receptor beta chains from one specimen sequenced in a study of T-cell reconstitution after alpha-beta-depleted transplantation in children (dated by TCRdb to 2016 to 2018). The treatment or condition tag for this specimen amounts to: allogeneic hematopoietic cell transplantation with graft depleted of TCRalphabeta T cells and CD19 B cells. The receptor library was made with PCR. The instrument given in TCRdb is Illumina HiSeq 2500. TCR library preparation used molecular barcoding, with unique molecular identifiers applied to normalize quantification of the TCRbeta repertoire. Clones were called with MiXCR by TCRdb after fastp trimmed the public reads at Q25, and only in-frame beta chains were retained. Each CDR3 protein appears once, grouped with its most common genes and DNA. The sample table shows 73,000 or so distinct CDR3 sequences, and roughly 4.9% are seen once. The ten largest account for approximately 20% of the sample.

Specimen: PBMCs, mostly from graft donor cells, collected 180 days after TCRalphabeta/CD19-depleted stem cell transplant. The receptor set was obtained from a boy younger than two who had a stem cell transplant for acute myeloid leukemia, so the T cells may come from the graft donor.

This clonotype has a count of ten or more. The rearrangement joins TRBV20-1 to TRBJ1-6; 8 bases are a match to TRBD1. The CDR3 totals 16 residues. The germline CDR1 and CDR2 sequences are DFQATT and SNEGSKA (reference sequence). V dropped 5 bases and J dropped 4; count of bases not matched to a gene: 10. The CDR3 here is CSARRPGTGYNSPLHF. Written as DNA, the CDR3 is TGCAGTGCTCGTCGCCCCGGGACAGGTTATAATTCACCCCTCCACTTT.

There are many counts of this clonotype. The chain couples TRBV4-3 to TRBJ2-3; no clear D gene. This CDR3 is 14 amino acids long. Deletions cut 4 bases from V and 5 bases from J, with 13 bases between. The germline CDR1 and CDR2 sequences are LGHNA and YSLEER. The CDR3 loop reads CASSPWLSIDTQYF. The CDR3 DNA is TGCGCCAGCAGCCCCTGGCTGTCCATAGATACGCAGTATTTT.

The chain is built from TRBV7-9 and TRBJ2-7, with D tentatively TRBD2 (6 bases). Germline CDR1 is SEHNR and CDR2 is FQNEAQ (reference sequence). CDR3 length: 12 amino acids. Between the trimmed V and J ends, which lost 3 bases and 6 bases, there was a span of 9 bases. The CDR3 DNA reads as TGTGCCAGCAGCTTGACCGGGGGCGAGCAGTACGTC. It yields the protein CASSLTGGEQYV.

At least ten counts were recorded for this clonotype. V and J are TRBV20-1 and TRBJ2-7; D could derive from TRBD1 or TRBD2 (7 bases each). Germline-derived CDR1 and CDR2 are DFQATT and SNEGSKA (reference sequence). The CDR3 extends over 14 amino acids. The V end lost 4 bases, the J end lost 6 bases, and 19 bases lay between the germline ends. CDR3 region: CSAIGGGGESEQYV. DNA for the CDR3: TGCAGTGCTATAGGGGGAGGGGGCGAGTCCGAGCAGTACGTC.

This clonotype was detected many times. The V gene is TRBV20-1, the J gene TRBJ2-5; 7 nucleotides agree with TRBD2. V gave up 3 bases and J gave up 5 bases; unmatched junction bases: 3. CDR3 size: 12 residues. The germline CDR1 and CDR2 sequences are DFQATT and SNEGSKA (reference sequence). This CDR3 is CSARWGGETQYF. Here the CDR3 DNA reads TGCAGTGCTAGGTGGGGAGGGGAGACCCAGTACTTC.

This clonotype was found many times. The chain recombines TRBV20-1 with TRBJ2-3, with D possibly TRBD2 on 7 matching bases. From germline, CDR1 is DFQATT and CDR2 SNEGSKA (reference sequence). This CDR3 region has 14 residues. V was clipped by 3 bases and J by 6 bases, with 16 bases between them. CDR3 DNA: TGCAGTGCTAGTCGGGGGGCCGGGCTGGATACGCAGTATTTT. Residues: CSASRGAGLDTQYF.

The sample holds many counts of this clonotype. This sequence joins TRBV20-1 and TRBJ2-7; unclear D gene. Trimming pared 4 bases from V and 1 base from J, leaving 11 bases between. The CDR3 loop spans 13 amino acids. Germline V lookup: CDR1 DFQATT, CDR2 SNEGSKA (reference sequence). Written as DNA, the CDR3 is TGCAGTGCTACCCCCGGACGGTCCTACGAGCAGTACGTC. Amino acid sequence: CSATPGRSYEQYV.

This clonotype was seen repeatedly, ten times or more. The rearrangement uses TRBV3-1 and TRBJ2-5; no definite D call. Trimming pared 0 bases from V and 5 bases from J, leaving 7 bases between. The CDR3 runs to 13 residues. CDR1 LGHDT and CDR2 YNNKEL come from the germline V gene (reference sequence). This CDR3 reads CASSQDPEETQYF. CDR3 sequence (DNA): TGTGCCAGCAGCCAAGATCCCGAGGAGACCCAGTACTTC.

This clonotype was found many times. The chain employs TRBV27 and TRBJ2-3; no reliable D call. V shed 6 bases and J shed 1 base, with 11 bases lying between them. Germline V gives CDR1 MNHEY, CDR2 SMNVEV (reference sequence). The CDR3 extends over 14 amino acids. This CDR3 reads CASRTGFRTDTQYF. DNA of the CDR3: TGTGCCAGCAGGACTGGTTTTCGCACAGATACGCAGTATTTT.

This clonotype was seen ten or more times. The V and J genes are TRBV4-3 and TRBJ2-7, with 8 nucleotides matching TRBD1. The CDR3 runs 14 residues. V lost 0 bases, J lost 5 bases, and 3 bases stayed unmatched. Germline V CDR1 and CDR2: LGHNA, YSLEER. The CDR3 is CASSQEDRVNEQYF. CDR3 coding DNA: TGCGCCAGCAGCCAAGAGGACAGGGTGAACGAGCAGTACTTC.

This clonotype occurred many times. The chain uses TRBV5-6 and TRBJ2-1; D might be TRBD1 or TRBD2, each matching 7 bases. The CDR3 runs 16 residues. CDR1 SGHDT and CDR2 YYEEEE come from the germline V gene. V was pared by 0 bases and J by 4 bases, with 14 bases between. The CDR3 nucleotides are TGTGCCAGCAGCTTGGGGGGAGGGGGCGTTTACAATGAGCAGTTCTTC. It encodes CASSLGGGGVYNEQFF. Together with reference TRBV5-6 and TRBJ2-1, the CDR3 gives the full variable domain: DAGVTQSPTHLIKTRGQQVTLRCSPKSGHDTVSWYQQALGQGPQFIFQYYEEEERQRGNFPDRFSGHQFPNYSSELNVNALLLGDSALYLCASSLGGGGVYNEQFFGPGTRLTVL.

This clonotype has ten or more counts. The V gene is TRBV5-1, the J gene TRBJ2-7; D is undetermined. V lost 4 bases and J 0 bases, leaving 5 bases between the germline ends. The CDR3 consists of 12 residues. Per germline, CDR1 SGHRS and CDR2 YFSETQ. CDR3 sequence: CASSGSSYEQYF. In nucleotides, the CDR3 is TGCGCCAGCAGCGGCAGCTCCTACGAGCAGTACTTC.

The chain combines TRBV5-2 with TRBJ1-2; TRBD1 is the table's D call and was not checked against the DNA. TRBV5-2 is a pseudogene segment. The length of the CDR3 is 12 residues. As DNA, the CDR3 is TGTGCCATGGGCCCGGGGACCGTTGGCTACACCTTC. Amino acid sequence: CAMGPGTVGYTF.

This clonotype was counted at least ten times. The chain's CDR3 is CATSDLPGGRGETQYF. The CDR3 bases are TGTGCCACCAGTGATTTGCCGGGAGGGCGGGGAGAGACCCAGTACTTC. The chain couples TRBV24-1 to TRBJ2-5, with 8 bases that match TRBD2. The CDR3 runs 16 residues. The V segment lost 0 bases and the J segment 4 bases; nucleotides outside the gene matches: 6. In germline, CDR1 is KGHDR, CDR2 SFDVKD.

This clonotype was seen at least ten times. CDR3 loop: CSARATGRGATQYF. The CDR3 coding sequence is TGCAGTGCTAGAGCCACAGGGCGCGGCGCGACCCAGTACTTC. This chain connects TRBV20-1 to TRBJ2-5; maybe TRBD1 (6 bases). The ends were cut back, 1 base at V and 7 bases at J, with 16 bases in the middle. The CDR3 is made up of 14 amino acids. Germline V gives CDR1 DFQATT, CDR2 SNEGSKA (reference sequence).

This clonotype showed up many times. The CDR3, as DNA: TGTGCCAGCAGCTTAGTACAGGACCCTTATGGCTACACCTTC. It yields the protein CASSLVQDPYGYTF. The rearrangement joins TRBV7-2 to TRBJ1-2, with D perhaps TRBD1 (5 bases). The CDR3 covers 14 residues. Deletions cut 1 base from V and 5 bases from J, with 11 bases between. The germline V gene encodes CDR1 SGHTA and CDR2 FQGNSA.

This clonotype was recorded many times. The chain links TRBV12-3 or TRBV12-4 to TRBJ2-2; D is possibly TRBD1 (6 bases). This CDR3 has 16 amino acids. V gave up 3 bases and J gave up 5 bases, with 16 bases separating them. CDR3 nucleotide sequence: TGTGCCAGCAGTTTTAGGTTTACAGGGAGTACCGGGGAGCTGTTTTTT. Protein product: CASSFRFTGSTGELFF.

This clonotype was found many times. This sequence joins TRBV4-3 and TRBJ2-5; D remains unclear. V was clipped by 0 bases and J by 2 bases, with 4 bases between them. The length of the CDR3 is 13 residues. Germline-derived CDR1 and CDR2 are LGHNA and YSLEER. CDR3 nucleotide sequence: TGCGCCAGCAGCCAAGAGACGCAAGAGACCCAGTACTTC. Translation: CASSQETQETQYF.

This clonotype has a handful of counts. V and J are TRBV5-3 and TRBJ2-7; D gene unclear. TRBV5-3 carries the ORF label, with uncertain function. CDR3 length equals 13 residues. In DNA form, the CDR3 reads TGTGCCAGGAGCTCCGGGCAGCAGTACGAGCAGTACGTC. Its translation: CARSSGQQYEQYV.

This clonotype was recorded many times. This CDR3 reads CASSQEGENIQYF. CDR3 DNA: TGCGCCAGCAGCCAAGAAGGAGAAAACATTCAGTACTTC. The chain is built from TRBV4-1 and TRBJ2-4; D call uncertain. The CDR3 is 13 amino acids. CDR1 and CDR2 (germline): MGHRA, YSYEKL. The germline V and J ends were trimmed by 0 bases and 5 bases, with 5 bases remaining between them.

This clonotype was picked up many times. CDR3 protein: CASSLGQGRNQPQHF. The CDR3 nucleotides read TGTGCCAGCAGTTTGGGACAGGGTAGGAATCAGCCCCAGCATTTT. The rearrangement uses TRBV6-5 and TRBJ1-5; TRBD1 matches 9 bases. Per the germline V gene, CDR1 is MNHEY and CDR2 is SVGAGI. This CDR3 has 15 residues. V lost 4 bases and J lost 4; bases outside the gene matches: 5.

This clonotype showed up many times. The V gene is TRBV20-1, the J gene TRBJ2-1; D might be TRBD1 (6 bases). Trimming removed 4 bases at V and 2 bases at J, with 21 bases between. The CDR3 is made up of 17 amino acids. Germline lookup yields CDR1 DFQATT and CDR2 SNEGSKA (reference sequence). The CDR3 nucleotides are TGCAGTGCTACAGGGGATTGGGAGACTGCCGCCTACAATGAGCAGTTCTTC. This sequence encodes CSATGDWETAAYNEQFF.

Note on this clonotype: A much larger clonotype is one base distant, so this may be a read error. J is TRBJ2-7 and V is TRBV23-1; no clear D gene. TRBV23-1 is treated as an ORF (open reading frame) with a function not yet certain. V was pared by 7 bases and J by 3 bases, with 13 bases between. This CDR3 contains 13 residues. DNA of the CDR3: TGCGCCAGCACTGTAGGACGGTGCTACGAGCAGTACGTC. Translating gives CASTVGRCYEQYV.